A single T cell receptor beta chain is shown here with its context. Its antigen is as yet unknown. This sample includes further DNA sequences coding for the same CDR3. Assay used: immunoSEQ multiplex PCR; TCRdb lists only in-frame clones, some missing. Here the sample spans over 100,000 clones, about 92% being singletons. The data derive from a study of graft-versus-host responses after intestinal transplantation. Study details: Grafts that recipients had were multivisceral, liver-intestinal, or isolated intestinal transplants. Every recipient underwent anti-thymocyte globulin induction, then tacrolimus and steroids for roughly three years.

Whole-study findings and limits: There was an association between peak levels of circulating GvH clones and early post-transplant HvG declines. Researchers found GvH clones in recipient marrow, and some showed up first in ileum or blood.

Trimming took off 3 bases at V and 1 base at J, with 6 bases between the two ends. The CDR3 runs 13 residues. The germline gives CDR1 MNHEY, CDR2 SMNVEV (reference sequence). The receptor comes from a human donor who was the organ donor for an intestinal transplant. The source material was unstimulated CD8+ T cells sorted from spleen or lymph node cells, sampled before transplant. This chain joins TRBV27 and TRBJ1-1, with D hard to call. CDR3 in DNA: TGTGCCAGCAGTTTGGGTCCGAACACTGAAGCTTTCTTT. It specifies CASSLGPNTEAFF.